This T cell receptor (beta chain) was retrieved from a study of blood T cells in healthy people across ages. The CDR3 runs to 14 residues. Germline CDR1 is SQVTM and CDR2 is ANQGSEA. Primed by a sample-barcoded 5' primer and a J-beta primer mix, a second PCR proceeded for 7 to 11 cycles. TCRdb recomputed calls from the 5' RACE reads with MiXCR, one row per CDR3 protein. The table lists around 700,000 distinct CDR3 sequences, roughly 25% of them singletons. The data were also submitted as part of a second study, on T cells of mothers and their children.

V and J are TRBV29-1 and TRBJ2-5; 7 nucleotides line up with TRBD2. The J call may not be correct, given that the DNA end is closer to TRBJ2-7. What was sequenced was blood. This clonotype was obtained from a boy younger than 18 in good health. In DNA form, the CDR3 reads TGCAGCGCCACCGAGACTAGCCGTCTCTACGAGCAGTACTTC. Residues: CSATETSRLYEQYF.